This T cell receptor beta chain stems from a study of blood T cell repertoires in COVID-19. Turning to the study itself: Samples came from the United States, Italy and Spain, spanning acute and convalescent COVID-19.

J gave up 3 bases and V 5 bases, and 9 bases lay outside the gene matches. The CDR3 sequence is 15 residues long. Germline CDR1 reads SEHNR; CDR2 reads FQNEAQ (reference sequence). As processed by the authors: Amplification of reference gene primers was used by the study to estimate nucleated cell counts. The assay was immunoSEQ multiplex PCR, and TCRdb's table has in-frame clones only and misses some. V, J and clone size derive from that table, while D and trimming were established from the DNA sequence. The sample lists about 170,000 clones, about 86% occurring once. J is TRBJ2-7 and V is TRBV7-9; TRBD1 aligns across 8 bases. Sequencing used peripheral blood. This sequence originates from a woman of 80 years or more in a cohort sampled during active or convalescent COVID-19. CDR3 residues: CASSPWTGTIYEQYF. CDR3 coding DNA: TGTGCCAGCAGCCCATGGACAGGGACCATCTACGAGCAGTACTTC.